This T cell receptor beta chain was recorded in a study of cytomegalovirus exposure and HLA in healthy donors (dated by TCRdb to the late 2010s). Some background on the complete study: An earlier analysis of 587 of the donors reported about 280 Gb of sequence data and 95 million to 120 million unique TCR beta sequences obtained from some 170 million T cells. About 280 gigabases of sequencing data and roughly 90 million unique TCR sequences were included in an early release covering about 700 HLA-typed donors. Of the roughly 400 genotyped donors, roughly 85% fell in the genetic ancestry cluster associated with self-reported Caucasian donors. The study aimed to test whether signatures of past pathogen exposure could be identified by cataloging public T cell receptors. The T cell repertoires of about 700 subjects were profiled by immunosequencing and related to cytomegalovirus serostatus. A separate validation cohort of over a hundred different subjects was used in addition to the roughly 670-subject first cohort. To predict cytomegalovirus infection status, the study combined high-throughput TCR immunosequencing, statistical association of individual TCRs with disease status, and machine learning. A later analysis re-examined previously published TCR beta repertoires from just over 650 donors and added high-resolution HLA genotyping to investigate patterns of TCR occurrence. The later analysis used no new phenotypic data to find candidate immune exposures, relying instead on TCR beta sequences and their occurrence across donors. An earlier analysis of some 500 of the donors used high-throughput TCR beta sequencing to judge whether each TCR beta V gene segment behaved as functional or pseudogenic. Donor age, sex, ethnicity and CMV serostatus were collected together with the repertoire data. In a later genetic analysis, genome-wide SNP genotypes for about three fifths of the roughly 670 donors were used, and that subset was treated as a discovery cohort. All discovery cohort repertoires had been generated using a single sequencing platform. Class I and class II HLA loci were covered by the typing at four-digit resolution. The number of donors typed differed by locus, with roughly 629-640 for A, B, C, DRB1 and DQB1, approximately 500 for DQA1, under 610 for DPA1, and approximately 470 for DPB1. Four to six DR-DQ haplotypes were handled as single units for association and clustering, since linkage in the cohort was strong. Among roughly 400 genotyped donors of the cohort, an average of approximately 240,000 unique TCR beta nucleotide sequences were sequenced per donor, around 20% of them non-productive. Paper-wide results and their limitations: Correlated functional status among segregating V segments might reflect linkage disequilibrium, but an unknown experimental factor could not be ruled out. Because HLA typing was missing for some donors at each locus, association tests included only the typed subset. In a later genetic analysis, fewer N-insertions in productive TCRs were reported among donors in an Asian-associated ancestry cluster than the roughly 640-donor mean. Across donors, most TCR sequences were observed very rarely, whereas some public TCRs were present in many individuals. Some IMGT-functional V segments, including TRBV6-2 and TRBV6-3, could not be distinguished by the 87-base-pair reads and were therefore excluded. Broadly in line with IMGT annotations, most TCR beta V segments showed up in productive rearrangements about 87% or about 30% of the time in an earlier analysis of about 500 of the donors. An association between a missense DCLRE1C variant and V-gene and J-gene trimming of TCR beta chains was found in a later genetic analysis and replicated in an independent cohort. Specific HLA alleles were associated with 15,000 to 20,000 TCR beta sequences at a false discovery rate of 0.05 in a later analysis. A further reported finding was that TCR beta sequences accurately predicted the HLA-A and HLA-B alleles for most subjects in the first cohort. When HLA alleles, especially DR and DQ, strongly co-occurred, attributing TCR associations to individual alleles was difficult. Because counts were too low, roughly 16 rarely observed V segments, including chromosome 9 orphons, were excluded from the earlier analysis of 587 of the donors. A group of highly shared sequence variants was considered likely to be a technical artifact of the sequencing pipeline. A later analysis found that TCR association rates varied across HLA loci, with DRB1 alleles showing the most associated TCRs and HLA-C alleles the fewest. This cohort had only TCR beta chains sequenced, and the lack of alpha or paired-chain data limited which features could be detected. The study listed approximately 160 TCR beta chains as associated with cytomegalovirus. In both the original and validation cohorts, the classifier was reported to diagnose cytomegalovirus status with high specificity and sensitivity. It was suggested by the authors that the approach could potentially be generalized to other disease states and immunological phenotypes. In vitro tests confirmed that three of the cytomegalovirus-associated TCR beta chains recognize cytomegalovirus antigens. Roughly uniform sequencing depth across donors was assumed in presence/absence analyses, although this assumption may not hold. In a later analysis, HLA-associated TCR beta chains showed more clonal expansion and lower generation probabilities than non-associated chains that were equally common. Several of the top co-occurrence clusters appeared to be linked to parvovirus B19, influenza, CMV and Epstein-Barr virus, according to a later analysis. A later analysis found that most CMV-associated TCR beta chains appeared HLA-restricted, with HLA associations seemingly driven largely by CMV exposure. CMV serostatus was the only immune exposure information available for the cohort.

The cohort was made up of approximately 700 healthy bone marrow donors. All cohort members were sampled while nominally healthy, although unrecorded immune exposures were likely present. The donor was CMV seropositive and belonged to the group of 250 to 300 seropositive cohort members. A peripheral blood sample was provided by each donor, and peripheral blood mononuclear cells were used for TCR beta sequencing. The Qiagen DNeasy Blood Extraction Kit was used to extract genomic DNA from the blood cell samples. Library creation used the immunoSEQ multiplex PCR assay. A mixture of 60 forward primers for TCR Vbeta segments and 13 reverse primers for TCR Jbeta segments was used in the multiplex PCR. The CDR3 region of rearranged TCR beta genes was amplified from genomic DNA with a multiplex PCR assay. Amplified TCR beta libraries were sequenced as 87-base-pair reads on the Illumina HiSeq System. Concerning the study's data processing: Across the 666 repertoires, a later analysis counted some 81 million unique TCR beta chains, 8.5 million to 12 million of which were shared by at least two donors. Raw reads were error-corrected and collapsed into unique sequences by a nearest-neighbor algorithm in which closely related sequences were merged to remove PCR and sequencing errors. V, D and J gene segments were assigned by aligning CDR3 sequences to IMGT reference sequences. For a sequence to be retained, a match of at least six nucleotides to both a V gene segment and a J gene segment was required. A rearrangement counted as productive if the CDR3 had no stop codons and remained in frame with V and J, and every other rearrangement counted as non-productive. CDR3 was defined according to IMGT convention as the region running from the second conserved V-encoded cysteine to the conserved J-encoded phenylalanine. The earlier analysis of some 540 of the donors excluded any sequence lacking an unambiguous match to a single V gene segment. An earlier analysis of approximately 590 of the donors called V segments functional above 56.7% productive rearrangements and segregating when the between-donor standard deviation exceeded 5%. A statistical classification framework was built to diagnose cytomegalovirus status from the catalog of TCR beta chain sequences. In a later analysis, TCR nucleotide sequences were compared against IMGT/GENE-DB human TR gene sequences so that V and J genes could be assigned. The TCRdist pipeline was used in a later analysis to assign CDR3 sequences and most-parsimonious VDJ recombination scenarios. In a later analysis, each TCR beta chain was defined by its CDR3 amino acid sequence together with its V-gene family, and reads lacking a unique V-gene family were excluded. As a way to deal with suspected cross-contamination and a sequencing artifact, a later analysis dropped more than 500 nucleotide sequences that were highly shared and had low generation probability. A later analysis calculated a clonal expansion index for each public chain from normalized within-repertoire ranks of inferred template counts. Generation probabilities in a later analysis came from a VDJ recombination model fitted to out-of-frame rearrangements, and those results were checked against IGoR. In a later analysis, TCR-TCR, TCR-HLA and TCR-CMV co-occurrence was scored with hypergeometric tests, and a repertoire-size bias correction was applied to TCR pairs. To estimate false discovery rates, a later analysis permuted the HLA or CMV assignments 20 times. In a later analysis, co-occurring TCRs were grouped using DBSCAN, with TCRdist sequence similarity added in when clustering inside HLA-allele-positive subsets. Repertoires with fewer than 30,000 or more than 120,000 public chains, plus five repertoires with anomalous nucleotide sharing, were excluded from co-occurrence clustering. In TCRdb, the immuneACCESS table is reduced to in-frame sequences with V and J assigned. These tables do not hold every clone; where another copy was compared, an unresolved V gene accounts for under half, and the others remain unexplained. The D gene and trimming were derived from the DNA, and the V and J assignments and clone size from that table. The sample has roughly 89,000 clones on record, around 76% of them singletons. The ten top clones hold around 10% of the sample.

Points on this clone: There is no known antigen for this receptor. Nothing much larger sits one base from this clone, and base qualities are not available.

The CDR3 covers 13 residues, taking in both the cysteine and the phenylalanine. Only the CDR3 region is kept as DNA, spanning 39 bases read in frame from base 1. V is shortened by 3 bases, J by 3 bases, and the region joining them spans 6 bases. The germline V gene sets CDR1 to SGHVS and CDR2 to FNYEAQ. The sample taken for sequencing was PBMCs. This TCR came from a young man in good health and CMV-seropositive. This chain is built from TRBV7-6 and TRBJ2-1; a confident D gene designation cannot be given. The sequenced DNA is TGTGCCAGCAGCTTGGGCAGCTACAATGAGCAGTTCTTC. Its product reads: CASSLGSYNEQFF.